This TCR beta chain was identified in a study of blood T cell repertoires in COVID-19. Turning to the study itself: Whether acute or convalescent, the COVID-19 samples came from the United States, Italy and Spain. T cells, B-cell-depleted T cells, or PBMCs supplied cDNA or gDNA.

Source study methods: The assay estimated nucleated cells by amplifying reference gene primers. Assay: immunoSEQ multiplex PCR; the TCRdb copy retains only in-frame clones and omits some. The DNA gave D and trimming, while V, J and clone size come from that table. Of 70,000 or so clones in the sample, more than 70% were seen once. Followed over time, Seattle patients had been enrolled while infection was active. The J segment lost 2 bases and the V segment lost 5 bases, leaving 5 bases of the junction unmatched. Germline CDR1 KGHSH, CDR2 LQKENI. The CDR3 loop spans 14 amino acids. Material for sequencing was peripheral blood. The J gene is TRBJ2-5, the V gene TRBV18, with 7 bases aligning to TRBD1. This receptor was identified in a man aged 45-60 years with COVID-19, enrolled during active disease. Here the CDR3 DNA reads TGTGCCAGCTCATCGGGACAGACTCAAGAGACCCAGTACTTC. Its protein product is CASSSGQTQETQYF.